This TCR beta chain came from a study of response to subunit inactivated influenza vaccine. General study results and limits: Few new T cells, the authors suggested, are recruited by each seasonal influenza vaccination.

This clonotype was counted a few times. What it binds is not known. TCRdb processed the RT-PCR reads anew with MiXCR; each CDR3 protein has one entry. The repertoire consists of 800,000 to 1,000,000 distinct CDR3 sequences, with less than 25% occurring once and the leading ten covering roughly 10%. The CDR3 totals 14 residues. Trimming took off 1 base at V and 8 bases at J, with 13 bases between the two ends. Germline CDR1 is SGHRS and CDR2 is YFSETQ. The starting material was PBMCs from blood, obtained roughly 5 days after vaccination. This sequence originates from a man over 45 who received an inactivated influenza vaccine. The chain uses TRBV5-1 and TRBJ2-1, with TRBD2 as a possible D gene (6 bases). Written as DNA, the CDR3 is TGCGCCAGCAGCTTGAAACCCGGGAGCTATGAGCAGTTCTTC. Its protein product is CASSLKPGSYEQFF.